The T cell receptor beta chain under discussion was sequenced for a study of cytomegalovirus exposure and HLA in healthy donors. Looking at the study overall: Caucasian-associated ancestry cluster membership applied to approximately 80% of several hundred genotyped donors. Broader study findings: An ancestry cluster, one associated with Asian ancestry, reportedly showed fewer N-insertions than the roughly 700-donor mean in a later analysis. HLA alleles were associated with 16,951 TCR beta sequences in a later analysis at 0.05 false discovery rate.

The PCR had 60 Vbeta and 13 Jbeta primers. TCRdb keeps only in-frame clones here, not all; method: immunoSEQ multiplex PCR. The sample has about 200,000 clones; around 75% are singletons. About this clone: Its cognate antigen is unknown.

Looked up from germline, CDR1 is LGHNT and CDR2 is FRNRAP. Germline trimming cut 0 bases from V and 1 base from J; bases unmatched to any gene: 5. The CDR3 totals 17 residues. Sequencing used PBMCs. The receptor was derived from a male donor in good health and CMV-seropositive. The J gene is TRBJ2-3, the V gene TRBV12-5; 9 bases match TRBD2. CDR3 protein: CASGLVLSGGGTDTQYF. The CDR3 bases are TGTGCTAGTGGTTTGGTTCTTAGCGGGGGAGGCACAGATACGCAGTATTTT.